This is a list of T cell receptor beta chains from one sample in a study of radiation and T cells in renal cell carcinoma. Libraries were prepared by immunoSEQ multiplex PCR; TCRdb keeps only in-frame clonotypes and omits some of them. The sample lists roughly 20,000 clones, less than 70% occurring once. The input for sequencing was tumor tissue, taken from a patient whose treatment included radiotherapy and nephrectomy. Receptors were obtained from a woman in her seventies with renal cell carcinoma. The CDR3 runs from the conserved cysteine through the conserved F or W. Each record gives: J gene, clone size, D gene, V gene, CDR3 protein, CDR3 DNA. The D gene is left open where the match is weak. Expanded clones get a size class; other rows say once, few or many, or leave the size out.

j_gene: TRBJ2-1; abundance: NA; d_gene: NA; v_gene: TRBV19; CDR3aa: CASRPGTEYNEQFF; CDR3nt: TGTGCCAGTAGGCCTGGGACCGAGTACAATGAGCAGTTCTTC
j_gene: TRBJ1-6; abundance: NA; d_gene: NA; v_gene: TRBV14; CDR3aa: CASSQRGFGYNSPLHF; CDR3nt: TGTGCCAGCAGCCAGCGGGGGTTTGGATATAATTCACCCCTCCACTTT
j_gene: TRBJ2-1; abundance: NA; d_gene: TRBD2; v_gene: TRBV11-1; CDR3aa: CASSLALAGGTEQFF; CDR3nt: TGTGCCAGCAGCTTAGCACTAGCGGGGGGGACTGAGCAGTTCTTC
j_gene: TRBJ1-4; abundance: few; d_gene: NA; v_gene: TRBV19; CDR3aa: CASSMRGLSEKLFF; CDR3nt: TGTGCCAGTAGTATGCGGGGGCTGAGTGAAAAACTGTTTTTT
j_gene: TRBJ2-3; abundance: few; d_gene: NA; v_gene: TRBV11-3; CDR3aa: CASSLFSATDTQYF; CDR3nt: TGTGCCAGCAGCTTATTTAGTGCCACAGATACGCAGTATTTT
j_gene: TRBJ1-6; abundance: NA; d_gene: NA; v_gene: TRBV4-3; CDR3aa: CASSQETRGGTPLHF; CDR3nt: TGCGCCAGCAGCCAAGAAACCAGGGGAGGGACACCCCTCCACTTT
j_gene: TRBJ1-2; abundance: NA; d_gene: NA; v_gene: TRBV4-3; CDR3aa: CASSRESLNYGYTF; CDR3nt: TGCGCCAGCAGCCGCGAGTCGCTCAACTATGGCTACACCTTC
j_gene: TRBJ1-5; abundance: NA; d_gene: NA; v_gene: TRBV29-1; CDR3aa: CSVGGVNQPQHF; CDR3nt: TGCAGCGTTGGGGGGGTCAATCAGCCCCAGCATTTT
j_gene: TRBJ2-5; abundance: NA; d_gene: NA; v_gene: TRBV25-1; CDR3aa: CASSESLQSRETQYF; CDR3nt: TGTGCCAGCAGTGAATCCCTTCAGAGCCGGGAGACCCAGTACTTC
j_gene: TRBJ2-7; abundance: NA; d_gene: NA; v_gene: TRBV15; CDR3aa: CATSSSDIRGEQYF; CDR3nt: TGTGCCACCAGCAGCTCAGACATAAGGGGCGAGCAGTACTTC
j_gene: TRBJ2-4; abundance: medium-sized; d_gene: TRBD1; v_gene: TRBV27; CDR3aa: CASSTQGDIQYF; CDR3nt: TGTGCCAGCAGTACCCAGGGGGACATTCAGTACTTC
j_gene: TRBJ1-3; abundance: NA; d_gene: NA; v_gene: TRBV4-2; CDR3aa: CASSPAPRLGGNTIYF; CDR3nt: TGTGCCAGCAGCCCTGCCCCCAGGTTGGGTGGAAACACCATATATTTT
j_gene: TRBJ2-3; abundance: NA; d_gene: TRBD1; v_gene: TRBV28; CDR3aa: CASKKSRDRDRTDTQYF; CDR3nt: TGTGCCAGCAAAAAATCCCGGGACAGGGACCGCACAGATACGCAGTATTTT
j_gene: TRBJ1-3; abundance: NA; d_gene: NA; v_gene: TRBV14; CDR3aa: CASSQDFRGPYSGNTIYF; CDR3nt: TGTGCCAGCAGCCAAGATTTTCGGGGCCCCTACTCTGGAAACACCATATATTTT
j_gene: TRBJ2-7; abundance: NA; d_gene: NA; v_gene: TRBV7-2; CDR3aa: CASRPGQLSSYEQYF; CDR3nt: TGTGCCAGCAGACCGGGACAACTGAGCTCCTACGAGCAGTACTTC
j_gene: TRBJ1-2; abundance: NA; d_gene: NA; v_gene: TRBV5-5; CDR3aa: CASSQSGIANYGYTF; CDR3nt: TGCGCCAGCAGCCAATCAGGGATAGCTAACTATGGCTACACCTTC
j_gene: TRBJ1-2; abundance: NA; d_gene: NA; v_gene: TRBV5-4; CDR3aa: CASSPRGLANYGYTF; CDR3nt: TGTGCCAGCAGCCCCAGGGGCTTAGCTAACTATGGCTACACCTTC
j_gene: TRBJ2-3; abundance: NA; d_gene: NA; v_gene: TRBV5-1; CDR3aa: CASSWRGADTQYF; CDR3nt: TGCGCCAGCAGCTGGAGGGGTGCAGATACGCAGTATTTT
j_gene: TRBJ1-1; abundance: NA; d_gene: NA; v_gene: TRBV6-5; CDR3aa: CASSVGNTEAFF; CDR3nt: TGTGCCAGCAGTGTGGGGAACACTGAAGCTTTCTTT
j_gene: TRBJ2-7; abundance: few; d_gene: NA; v_gene: TRBV2; CDR3aa: CASTGTVTYEQYF; CDR3nt: TGTGCCAGCACCGGGACGGTAACCTACGAGCAGTACTTC
j_gene: TRBJ1-6; abundance: NA; d_gene: TRBD1; v_gene: TRBV6-5; CDR3aa: CASSWEQGRSPLHF; CDR3nt: TGTGCCAGCAGTTGGGAACAGGGGCGATCACCCCTCCACTTT
j_gene: TRBJ1-1; abundance: NA; d_gene: NA; v_gene: TRBV7-2; CDR3aa: CASSLLPGQNTEAFF; CDR3nt: TGTGCCAGCAGCTTACTACCAGGACAGAACACTGAAGCTTTCTTT
j_gene: TRBJ2-5; abundance: NA; d_gene: NA; v_gene: TRBV21-1; CDR3aa: CASSKGLGTVVGAETQYF; CDR3nt: TGTGCCAGCAGCAAAGGGCTCGGGACAGTGGTGGGGGCAGAGACCCAGTACTTC
j_gene: TRBJ1-2; abundance: NA; d_gene: TRBD1; v_gene: TRBV29-1; CDR3aa: CSVEEQGAAGYTF; CDR3nt: TGCAGCGTTGAAGAACAGGGGGCTGCTGGCTACACCTTC
j_gene: TRBJ2-7; abundance: NA; d_gene: NA; v_gene: TRBV5-6; CDR3aa: CASSWGPGEQYF; CDR3nt: TGTGCCAGCAGCTGGGGGCCGGGCGAGCAGTACTTC
j_gene: TRBJ1-5; abundance: medium-sized; d_gene: NA; v_gene: TRBV19; CDR3aa: CASSIAFFEEPQHF; CDR3nt: TGTGCCAGTAGTATCGCCTTTTTCGAAGAGCCCCAGCATTTT
j_gene: TRBJ1-3; abundance: NA; d_gene: TRBD1; v_gene: TRBV2; CDR3aa: CASKRDRASGNTIYF; CDR3nt: TGTGCCAGCAAGCGGGACAGGGCTTCTGGAAACACCATATATTTT
j_gene: TRBJ2-3; abundance: NA; d_gene: TRBD1; v_gene: TRBV27; CDR3aa: CASRTGMGVGTQYF; CDR3nt: TGTGCCAGCAGGACAGGGATGGGGGTAGGTACGCAGTATTTT
j_gene: TRBJ1-2; abundance: NA; d_gene: TRBD1; v_gene: TRBV27; CDR3aa: CASSLQGARYGYTF; CDR3nt: TGTGCCAGCAGTTTACAGGGGGCGCGTTATGGCTACACCTTC
j_gene: TRBJ2-2; abundance: NA; d_gene: TRBD1; v_gene: TRBV7-9; CDR3aa: CASIESGQGSAGELFF; CDR3nt: TGTGCCAGCATCGAATCGGGACAGGGATCGGCCGGGGAGCTGTTTTTT
j_gene: TRBJ2-7; abundance: NA; d_gene: TRBD1; v_gene: TRBV9; CDR3aa: CASSVGTGVNYEQYF; CDR3nt: TGTGCCAGCAGCGTTGGGACAGGGGTGAACTACGAGCAGTACTTC